This TCR beta chain derives from a study of blood T cell repertoires in COVID-19 (dated by TCRdb to the early 2020s). General notes on the study: The collaborator samples originated in the United States, Italy and Spain and spanned the acute and convalescent phases of COVID-19. The material from the prospective study consisted of cDNA or gDNA derived from T cells, B-cell-depleted T cells, or PBMCs. The dataset comprised deeply sampled blood TCRbeta repertoires from subjects exposed to, actively infected with, or recovered from COVID-19. The repertoires were released in a freely available public database intended as a resource for research on the immune response to SARS-CoV-2. The samples were drawn from the first 160 participants of the ongoing ImmuneRACE study and from over a thousand subjects provided by 6 global collaborators. A de-identified subject ID, COVID-19 status, age in years and sex were almost always included in the sample metadata. Where available, HLA class I and class II types were obtained from metadata supplied by the sample provider rather than from assay-based typing. The investigation overall reported the following: How much clinical and demographic metadata was included differed by source and by participant, and the metadata was provided uncurated.

Comment on this clone: Its antigen remains undetermined. Within one base of it there is no much larger clone, and no base qualities were kept.

TCRbeta CDR3 regions were amplified from genomic DNA by means of the immunoSEQ Assay, a bias-controlled multiplex PCR. Regarding the original processing steps: The number of nucleated cells in each sample was estimated from the amplification of reference gene primers within the assay. To quantify the absolute abundance of each unique TCRbeta CDR3 rearrangement, sequence reads were collapsed and filtered. For each sample, productive Simpson clonality was calculated as the square root of Simpson's diversity index across productive rearrangements. The source is immuneACCESS, and TCRdb retained only in-frame sequences with V and J called. Part of the clones is not carried over; for the studies checked, unresolved V genes explain less than half of this, and the remainder is unexplained. The V and J calls and clone size come from that table; D and trimming were worked out from the DNA. This sample has roughly 41,000 clones in its table, and roughly 88% of those were observed once. The ten largest clones capture around 14% of the sample.

From its cysteine to its phenylalanine, the CDR3 spans 15 amino acids. Only CDR3 DNA remains: 45 bases, in frame from the first base. V was cut back by 4 bases and J by 8 bases, leaving a gap of 20 bases between them. The collaborating institutions used their own protocols to collect whole blood in K2EDTA tubes. For TCRbeta analysis, collaborator samples were shipped as frozen whole blood, as isolated PBMCs, or as DNA extracted from either sample type. The receptor was isolated from a human donor in a cohort sampled during active COVID-19. The donor label of this sample is uncertain. The specimen was peripheral blood. The V and J segments used are TRBV23-1 and TRBJ1-2; no D gene is confidently identified. TRBV23-1 is labeled an ORF, and its function is uncertain. The sequence in DNA is TGCGCCAGCAGTCCTGCGAAAGAGAGGGAGGAGGGCTACACCTTC. The translation is CASSPAKEREEGYTF.